This T cell receptor (beta chain) appears in the sequencing data of a study of Graves' ophthalmopathy and Graves' hyperthyroidism. Concerning this clonotype itself: Its antigen remains unknown. Sequence at one end of the junction differs from germline and may be a read error.

Researchers turned away patients with other autoimmune diseases, uncontrolled infections, pregnancy or lactation. The authors isolated PBMCs from around 10 ml of fresh peripheral blood. Findings and caveats of the study: Most expanded thyroid clonotypes above 0.001 frequency also appeared in blood.

The sequenced template was RNA, covering the TCR beta CDR3 region. RT-PCR in the first round used HTBI primers; a second-round multiplex PCR followed. TCRdb itself ran the multiplex PCR reads through MiXCR, one entry per CDR3 protein. Found here are 600,000 to 950,000 distinct CDR3 sequences, 35% to 50% of them singletons; the top ten hold roughly 46%. Germline values: CDR1 MNHEY, CDR2 SVGAGI. The CDR3 consists of 14 residues. The sequence was collected from an adult man with Graves' ophthalmopathy. J is TRBJ1-2 and V is TRBV6-5, with no clear D. Sequencing used peripheral blood. CDR3 nucleotide sequence: TGTGCCAACAGTTACAGAACTCCTAACTATGGCTACACCTTC. Translating gives CANSYRTPNYGYTF.